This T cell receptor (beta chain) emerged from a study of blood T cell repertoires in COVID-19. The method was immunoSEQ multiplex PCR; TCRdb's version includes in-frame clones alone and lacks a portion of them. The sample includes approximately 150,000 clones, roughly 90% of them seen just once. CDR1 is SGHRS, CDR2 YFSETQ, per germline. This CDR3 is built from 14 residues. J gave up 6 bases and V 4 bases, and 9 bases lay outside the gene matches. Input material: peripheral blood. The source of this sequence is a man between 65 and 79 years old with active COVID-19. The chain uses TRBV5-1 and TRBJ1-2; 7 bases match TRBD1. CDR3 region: CASSPGTARDGYTF. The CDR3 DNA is TGCGCCAGCAGCCCGGGGACAGCAAGGGATGGCTACACCTTC.